The 28 T cell receptor beta chains below all came from one sample that was sequenced in a study of beta chain features in type 1 diabetes. The investigators reverse transcribed all of the isolated RNA, so they sequenced expressed TCRB transcripts. Data came from immunoSEQ multiplex PCR; TCRdb stores just in-frame clones and leaves some out. The repertoire includes more than 300,000 clones, around an eighth of them detected once, and 0.017% sits in the top ten. The specimen was naive CD4+ T cells from blood. The origin of the receptors is a man between 18 and 35 years old in good health.

The chain links TRBV11-2 to TRBJ2-2, with a tentative D call TRBD1 (5 bases). This CDR3 region has 15 residues. The V and J ends lost 3 bases and 7 bases respectively, with 15 bases between them. Germline V lookup: CDR1 SGHAT, CDR2 FQNNGV. The CDR3 spells CASSFRPGPNGELFF. For the CDR3, the DNA is TGTGCCAGCAGCTTTCGTCCAGGGCCAAACGGGGAGCTGTTTTTT.

This chain uses TRBV6-6 with TRBJ2-3; no clear D. The CDR3 has 10 residues. Germline lookup yields CDR1 MNHNY and CDR2 SVGAGI (reference sequence). CDR3 bases: TGTGCATCGGGCACAGATACGCAGTATTTT. It codes for CASGTDTQYF.

This clone was counted between two and nine times. The chain recombines TRBV28 with TRBJ2-7; possibly TRBD1 for D (5 bases). The CDR3 sequence is 16 residues long. The germline CDR1 and CDR2 sequences are MDHEN and SYDVKM. Trimming cost V 1 base and J 0 bases, with 13 bases left between them. The CDR3 DNA reads as TGTGCCAGCAGTTTATTGAACTACAGGAGCTCCTACGAGCAGTACTTC. Translation: CASSLLNYRSSYEQYF.

J is TRBJ2-2 and V is TRBV2; D may be TRBD1 (5 bases). CDR1 SNHLY and CDR2 FYNNEI come from the germline V gene. This CDR3 is 16 amino acids long. The V end was cut by 2 bases, the J end by 2 bases, with 12 bases between. The CDR3 DNA reads TGTGCCAGCAGTGAAAGGGGCCTTCTCAACACCGGGGAGCTGTTTTTT. It yields the protein CASSERGLLNTGELFF.

This clone was seen more than once but under ten times. The V call is TRBV7-8, the J call TRBJ1-4, with TRBD1 as a possible D gene (5 bases). The germline V gene has CDR1 SGHVS and CDR2 FQNEAQ. This CDR3 has 14 residues. V dropped 5 bases and J dropped 3 bases, with 10 bases sitting between them. The CDR3: CASSLRGSNEKLFF. As DNA, the CDR3 is TGTGCCAGCAGCCTACGGGGGTCTAATGAAAAACTGTTTTTT.

This chain uses TRBV27 with TRBJ2-2; 9 bases are a match to TRBD2. With V trimmed by 0 bases and J by 6 bases, 2 bases remained unmatched. Germline-derived CDR1 and CDR2 are MNHEY and SMNVEV (reference sequence). The CDR3 runs to 15 residues. The CDR3 DNA sequence: TGTGCCAGCAGTTTATCTAGCGGGAGATCCGGGGAGCTGTTTTTT. Translating gives CASSLSSGRSGELFF.

The chain recombines TRBV5-1 with TRBJ2-5; D is unresolved. Trimming took 3 bases from V and 5 from J, leaving 5 bases between them. The V gene's germline CDR1 is SGHRS and CDR2 YFSETQ. The CDR3 runs to 11 residues. The CDR3 DNA reads as TGCGCCAGCAGCTACTTTGAGACCCAGTACTTC. Translation gives CASSYFETQYF.

This clone was picked up a small number of times. This rearrangement joins TRBV9 to TRBJ2-1; 12 bases agree with TRBD2. Trimming removed 4 bases from V and 9 bases from J; junction bases left unmatched: 8. The length of the CDR3 is 15 residues. Per the germline V gene, CDR1 is SGDLS and CDR2 is YYNGEE. CDR3 amino acids: CASSPAASGRAEQFF. CDR3 in DNA: TGTGCCAGCAGCCCGGCTGCTAGCGGGAGGGCTGAGCAGTTCTTC.

The rearrangement joins TRBV5-6 to TRBJ2-5; 8 nucleotides align to TRBD2. CDR1 is SGHDT and CDR2 is YYEEEE in the germline V gene. V was pared by 4 bases and J by 7 bases, with 18 bases of the junction left unmatched. The CDR3 extends over 17 amino acids. The chain's CDR3 is CASSGGPGAGEGGTQYF. CDR3 DNA sequence: TGTGCCAGCAGCGGTGGGCCCGGAGCGGGGGAGGGGGGGACCCAGTACTTC.

CDR3 amino acids: CASSWTGGEEKLFF. DNA for the CDR3: TGCGCCAGCAGCTGGACAGGGGGGGAGGAAAAACTGTTTTTT. The J gene is TRBJ1-4, the V gene TRBV5-1, with 10 nucleotides matching TRBD1. There are 14 residues in the CDR3. CDR1 SGHRS and CDR2 YFSETQ come from the germline V gene. The junction had 4 bases not matched to a gene; V was cut back by 3 bases and J by 8 bases.

The chain combines TRBV4-1 with TRBJ1-5; 7 bases are shared with TRBD1. This CDR3 contains 16 residues. The germline V gene encodes CDR1 MGHRA and CDR2 YSYEKL. V was clipped by 1 base and J by 1 base; unmatched bases: 4. The CDR3 sequence is CASSQVEQGSNQPQHF. CDR3 bases: TGCGCCAGCAGCCAAGTAGAACAGGGGAGCAATCAGCCCCAGCATTTT.

The chain joins TRBV29-1 to TRBJ1-4; D unresolved. Germline values: CDR1 SQVTM, CDR2 ANQGSEA. Trimming cost V 2 bases and J 0 bases, with 4 bases left between them. The length of the CDR3 is 13 residues. Here the CDR3 DNA reads TGCAGCGTTGAACGTGCAACTAATGAAAAACTGTTTTTT. This translates into CSVERATNEKLFF. Full variable domain (outside the CDR3, taken from reference TRBV29-1 and TRBJ1-4): SAVISQKPSRDICQRGTSLTIQCQVDSQVTMMFWYRQQPGQSLTLIATANQGSEATYESGFVIDKFPISRPNLTFSTLTVSNMSPEDSSIYLCSVERATNEKLFFGSGTQLSVL.

This clone was seen more than once but under ten times. V and J are TRBV19 and TRBJ1-1, with TRBD1 matching over 8 bases. V dropped 6 bases and J dropped 10; count of bases not matched to a gene: 16. CDR1 and CDR2 (germline): LNHDA, SQIVND (reference sequence). The CDR3 extends over 15 amino acids. This chain's CDR3 is CASRSQGAAAFGAFF. CDR3 in DNA: TGTGCCAGTAGATCCCAGGGGGCGGCCGCTTTCGGAGCTTTCTTT.

The chain is built from TRBV7-9 and TRBJ2-7; 12 bases map to TRBD2. CDR1 is SEHNR, CDR2 FQNEAQ, per germline (reference sequence). Trimming removed 2 bases from V and 1 base from J; junction bases left unmatched: 9. The CDR3 extends over 18 amino acids. The CDR3 DNA sequence: TGTGCCAGCAGCTTACTGCTAGCGGGAGGGCCGAGGTCCTACGAGCAGTACTTC. Its translation: CASSLLLAGGPRSYEQYF.

V usage is TRBV7-2 and J usage is TRBJ2-7; 8 bases are shared with TRBD2. The CDR3 sequence is 14 residues long. The germline V gene encodes CDR1 SGHTA and CDR2 FQGNSA. The J segment lost 4 bases and the V segment lost 5 bases, leaving 7 bases of the junction unmatched. DNA for the CDR3: TGTGCCAGCAGCCCAAGCGGGGGCCGTTACGAGCAGTACTTC. Translation: CASSPSGGRYEQYF.

This clone was found a few times. This sequence joins TRBV7-9 and TRBJ2-3; 9 nucleotides align to TRBD1. Germline CDR1 and CDR2: SEHNR and FQNEAQ (reference sequence). The CDR3 has 15 residues. J gave up 2 bases and V 3 bases, and 3 bases lay outside the gene matches. The CDR3 DNA follows: TGTGCCAGCAGCTTTTGGACAGGGGTCACAGATACGCAGTATTTT. As protein: CASSFWTGVTDTQYF.

The sample holds a few counts of this clone. This rearrangement joins TRBV6-6 to TRBJ2-1, with 10 bases aligning to TRBD1. Germline V CDR1 and CDR2: MNHNY, SVGAGI (reference sequence). The length of the CDR3 is 16 residues. Trimming at V came to 7 bases and at J to 7 bases, leaving 13 bases not matched to a gene. Here the CDR3 reads CASKIYRTGGWNEQFF. Written as DNA, the CDR3 is TGTGCCAGCAAGATATACCGGACAGGGGGTTGGAATGAGCAGTTCTTC.

This clone was seen ten or more times. The rearrangement uses TRBV23-1 and TRBJ1-5, with D tentatively TRBD1 (5 bases). TRBV23-1 is given ORF status, its function remaining uncertain. The CDR3 runs 13 residues. V was cut by 4 bases and J by 7 bases, with 11 bases left in between. CDR3 in amino acids: CASSPPQGQPQHF. The CDR3 nucleotides read TGCGCCAGCAGTCCTCCGCAGGGCCAGCCCCAGCATTTT.

This clone turned up a few times. This chain connects TRBV5-6 to TRBJ1-4, with 8 bases fitting TRBD1. Germline values: CDR1 SGHDT, CDR2 YYEEEE. CDR3 length: 16 residues. V shed 1 base, J shed 6 bases, and the junction held 8 bases outside the gene matches. The CDR3 sequence is CASSLIAGQGDEKLFF. CDR3 sequence (DNA): TGTGCCAGCAGCTTGATCGCTGGACAGGGTGATGAAAAACTGTTTTTT.

The chain couples TRBV7-9 to TRBJ2-3; TRBD2 agrees at 7 bases. The J segment lost 1 base and the V segment lost 5 bases, leaving 6 bases of the junction unmatched. Germline CDR1 SEHNR, CDR2 FQNEAQ (reference sequence). The length of the CDR3 is 15 residues. CDR3 in DNA: TGTGCCAGCAGCATACTAGCGCTACGCACAGATACGCAGTATTTT. Protein sequence: CASSILALRTDTQYF.

The J gene is TRBJ2-2, the V gene TRBV2; TRBD1 matches 10 bases. The CDR3 runs 15 residues. The germline gives CDR1 SNHLY, CDR2 FYNNEI. V was clipped by 6 bases and J by 5 bases; unmatched bases: 6. In DNA form, the CDR3 reads TGTGCCAGCAGGACACCGGGACAGGGGACCGGGGAGCTGTTTTTT. Translated: CASRTPGQGTGELFF. Variable domain in full (rest from reference TRBV2 and TRBJ2-2): EPEVTQTPSHQVTQMGQEVILRCVPISNHLYFYWYRQILGQKVEFLVSFYNNEISEKSEIFDDQFSVERPDGSNFTLKIRSTKLEDSAMYFCASRTPGQGTGELFFGEGSRLTVL.

This clone was seen more than once but under ten times. V and J are TRBV4-2 and TRBJ1-6; TRBD1 matches at 7 bases. The J segment lost 11 bases and the V segment lost 9 bases, leaving 10 bases of the junction unmatched. The CDR3 consists of 13 residues. Germline-derived CDR1 and CDR2 are LGHNA and YNFKEQ. The CDR3 loop is CASKLQGLTPLHF. The DNA of the CDR3 is TGTGCCAGTAAATTACAGGGGCTGACACCCCTCCACTTT.

The table lists this clone with a few counts. This chain uses TRBV28 with TRBJ2-7; a possible D gene is TRBD2 (7 bases). Trimming took 1 base from V and 0 from J, leaving 13 bases between them. The CDR3 spans 16 residues. CDR1 MDHEN and CDR2 SYDVKM come from the germline V gene. CDR3 in DNA: TGTGCCAGCAGTTTATTCCGGGGGGCCAGCTCCTACGAGCAGTACTTC. Translated: CASSLFRGASSYEQYF.

A few counts support this clone. The chain combines TRBV28 with TRBJ2-2; 7 bases fit TRBD1. The CDR3 runs 16 residues. The germline V gene encodes CDR1 MDHEN and CDR2 SYDVKM. After removal of 7 bases from V and 3 bases from J, the junction contained 11 bases not matched to a gene. The CDR3 sequence: CASTTPDRRHTGELFF. In DNA form, the CDR3 reads TGTGCCAGCACCACCCCGGACAGGAGGCACACCGGGGAGCTGTTTTTT.

This chain joins TRBV2 and TRBJ2-5; 8 bases map to TRBD1. This CDR3 has 14 amino acids. Germline CDR1 and CDR2: SNHLY and FYNNEI. Unmatched junction bases numbered 7, after V lost 6 bases and J lost 4 bases. The CDR3 spells CASRALQGGETQYF. Here the CDR3 DNA reads TGTGCCAGCAGGGCGTTACAGGGGGGAGAGACCCAGTACTTC.

CDR3 loop: CASSSPESPLHF. The CDR3 region has the DNA TGTGCCAGCAGCTCTCCGGAGTCACCCCTCCACTTT. This sequence joins TRBV7-9 and TRBJ1-6; D is unresolved. The CDR3 extends over 12 amino acids. The V and J ends lost 4 bases and 10 bases respectively, with 8 bases between them. The germline V gene has CDR1 SEHNR and CDR2 FQNEAQ (reference sequence).

As for this clone: The same CDR3 also results from other DNA sequences found in this sample. The chain carries TRBV28 and TRBJ2-7; D is possibly TRBD1 (5 bases). Looked up from germline, CDR1 is MDHEN and CDR2 is SYDVKM. With 4 bases removed from V and 4 bases from J, the gap between germline ends came to 8 bases. This CDR3 comprises 12 residues. The CDR3 DNA reads as TGTGCCAGCAGTTCGACAGCGTACGAGCAGTACTTC. It translates to CASSSTAYEQYF.

This clone was counted a single time. The V and J genes are TRBV2 and TRBJ1-2, with TRBD1 identical over 8 bases. V lost 5 bases to trimming and J lost 5 bases; unmatched junction nucleotides: 4. Germline V gene lookup returns CDR1 SNHLY and CDR2 FYNNEI. CDR3 size: 13 residues. The CDR3: CASSQTGDYGYTF. CDR3 sequence (DNA): TGTGCCAGCAGTCAGACAGGGGATTATGGCTACACCTTC.